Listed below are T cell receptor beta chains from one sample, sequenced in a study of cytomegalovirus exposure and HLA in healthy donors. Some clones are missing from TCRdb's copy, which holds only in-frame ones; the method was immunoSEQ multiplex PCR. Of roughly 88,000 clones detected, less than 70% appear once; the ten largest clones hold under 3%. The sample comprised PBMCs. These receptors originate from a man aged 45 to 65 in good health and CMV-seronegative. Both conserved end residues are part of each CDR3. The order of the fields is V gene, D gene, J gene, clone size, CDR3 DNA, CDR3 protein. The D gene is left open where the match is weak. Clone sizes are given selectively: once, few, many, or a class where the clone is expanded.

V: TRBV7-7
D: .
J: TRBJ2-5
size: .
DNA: TGTGCTAGCAGCTTAGTACAGGGCTGGGGAGAGACCCAGTACTTC
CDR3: CASSLVQGWGETQYF

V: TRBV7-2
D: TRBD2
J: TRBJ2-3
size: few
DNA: TGTGCCAGCAGCTCCGCCCTTAGCGGGGGGGGATCAGATACGCAGTATTTT
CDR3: CASSSALSGGGSDTQYF

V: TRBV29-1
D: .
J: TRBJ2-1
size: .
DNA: TGCAGCGTCGCGTTCGACAGGTACGATGAGCAGTTCTTC
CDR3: CSVAFDRYDEQFF

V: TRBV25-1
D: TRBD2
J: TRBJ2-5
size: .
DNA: TGTGCCAGCAGTGTTGGATGGCTAGCGGGAGGGGGGACCCAGTACTTC
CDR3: CASSVGWLAGGGTQYF

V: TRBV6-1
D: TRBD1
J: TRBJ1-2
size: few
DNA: TGTGCCAGTAGGGACAGGCAATTACTTAACTATGGCTACACCTTC
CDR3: CASRDRQLLNYGYTF

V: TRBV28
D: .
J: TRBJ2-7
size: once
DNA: TGTGCCAGCAACGGACTCTACGAGCAGTACTTC
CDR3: CASNGLYEQYF

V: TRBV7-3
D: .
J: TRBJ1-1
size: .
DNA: TGTGCCAGCAGCTTAACGCCCCTTAGTTCCAACACTGAAGCTTTCTTT
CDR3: CASSLTPLSSNTEAFF

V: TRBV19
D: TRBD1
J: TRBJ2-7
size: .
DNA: TGTGCCAGTCAAAGGGACAGGTTTTCCTACGAGCAGTACTTC
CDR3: CASQRDRFSYEQYF

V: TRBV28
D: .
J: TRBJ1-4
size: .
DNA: TGTGCCAGCAGTTTAGCAGGGTTGGATGAAAAACTGTTTTTT
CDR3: CASSLAGLDEKLFF

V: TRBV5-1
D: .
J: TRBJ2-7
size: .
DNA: TGCGCCAGCAGCTATGGGGGGATGGACGAGCAGTACTTC
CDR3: CASSYGGMDEQYF

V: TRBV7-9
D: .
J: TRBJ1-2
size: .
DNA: TGTGCCAGCAGCCTATCCGGGGGTGCGAACTATGGCTACACCTTC
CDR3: CASSLSGGANYGYTF

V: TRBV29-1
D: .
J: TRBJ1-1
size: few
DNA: TGCAGCGTTGGCGGGGGAACTGAAGCTTTCTTT
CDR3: CSVGGGTEAFF

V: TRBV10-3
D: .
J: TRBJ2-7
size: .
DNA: TGTGCCATCAGTGATGACACTTCTCTCGAGCAGTACTTC
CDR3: CAISDDTSLEQYF

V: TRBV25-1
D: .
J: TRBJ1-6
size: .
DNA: TGTGCCAGCACTCGGGCGGGGACTGGTAATTCACCCCTCCACTTT
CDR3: CASTRAGTGNSPLHF

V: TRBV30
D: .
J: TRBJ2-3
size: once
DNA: TGTGCCTGGAGTGCCAGGGGTGGCACAGATACGCAGTATTTT
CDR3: CAWSARGGTDTQYF

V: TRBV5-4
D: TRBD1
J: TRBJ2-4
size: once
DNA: TGTGCCAGCAGCTTGGGAGGGGGCTCTGCCAAAAACATTCAGTACTTC
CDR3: CASSLGGGSAKNIQYF

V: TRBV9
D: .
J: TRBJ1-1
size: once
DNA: TGTGCCAGCAGCGTAGCAGGGAACACTGAAGCTTTCTTT
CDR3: CASSVAGNTEAFF

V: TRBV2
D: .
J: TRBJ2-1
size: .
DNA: TGTGCCAGCACCGAGCGGAGGGGGGGCTCCTACAATGAGCAGTTCTTC
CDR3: CASTERRGGSYNEQFF

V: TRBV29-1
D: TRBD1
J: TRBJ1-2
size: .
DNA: TGCAGCGTTGAAATCGACAGGGGGACCCACTATGGCTACACCTTC
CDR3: CSVEIDRGTHYGYTF

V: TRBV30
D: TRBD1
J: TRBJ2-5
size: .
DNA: TGTGCCTGGAGTGCGACAGGGTGGGAGACCCAGTACTTC
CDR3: CAWSATGWETQYF

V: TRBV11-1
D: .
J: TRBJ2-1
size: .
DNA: TGTGCCAGCAGCTTAGGTAGCAACTCCTACAATGAGCAGTTCTTC
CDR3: CASSLGSNSYNEQFF

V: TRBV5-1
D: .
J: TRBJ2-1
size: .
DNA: TGCGCCAGCAGCCCCGGACTACGGGCTGGGGGTGAGCAGTTCTTC
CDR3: CASSPGLRAGGEQFF

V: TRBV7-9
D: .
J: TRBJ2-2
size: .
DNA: TGTGCCAGCAGCCACAATACAGGGTTCGCCGGGGAGCTGTTTTTT
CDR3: CASSHNTGFAGELFF

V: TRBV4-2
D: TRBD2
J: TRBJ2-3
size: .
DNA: TGTGCCAGCAGCCACGGGGGGAGCAGATCCCTAGATACGCAGTATTTT
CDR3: CASSHGGSRSLDTQYF

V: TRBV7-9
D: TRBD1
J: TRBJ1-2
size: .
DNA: TGTGCCAGCAGCCCGGCAACAGGGGTATCCTATGACTACACCTTC
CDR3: CASSPATGVSYDYTF

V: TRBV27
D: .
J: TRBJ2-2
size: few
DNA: TGTGCCAGCAGTCCACGGGCGGGATTCGGCCCTGGCGGGGAGCTGTTTTTT
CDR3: CASSPRAGFGPGGELFF

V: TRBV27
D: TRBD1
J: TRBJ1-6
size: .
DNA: TGTGCCAGCAGTTTAGTCAGGACAGGGCGTTCACCCCTCCACTTT
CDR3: CASSLVRTGRSPLHF

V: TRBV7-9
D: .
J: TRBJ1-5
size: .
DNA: TGTGCCGGCAGCTTATCAGGGAGCAATCAGCCCCAGCATTTT
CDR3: CAGSLSGSNQPQHF

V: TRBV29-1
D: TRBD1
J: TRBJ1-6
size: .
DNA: TGCAGCGTTGCCGACAGGGGAAATTCACCCCTCCACTTT
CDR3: CSVADRGNSPLHF

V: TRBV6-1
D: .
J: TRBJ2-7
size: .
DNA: TGTGCCAGCAGTGAACAGGGCTACGAGCAGTACTTC
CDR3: CASSEQGYEQYF

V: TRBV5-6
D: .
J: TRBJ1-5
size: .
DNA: TGTGCCAGCAGCAAGACAGGTATGTCCCAGCATTTT
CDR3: CASSKTGMSQHF

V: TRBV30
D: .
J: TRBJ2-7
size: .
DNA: TGTGCCTGGAAGGTTTCGGGGGGCCGATACGAGCAGTACTTC
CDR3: CAWKVSGGRYEQYF

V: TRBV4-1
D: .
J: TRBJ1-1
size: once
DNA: TGCGCCAGCAGCCACAACAGGAATTTATTGGACACTGAAGCTTTCTTT
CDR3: CASSHNRNLLDTEAFF

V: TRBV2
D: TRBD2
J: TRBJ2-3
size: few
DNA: TGTGCCAGCATTCGGGGGGGCAGGACAGATACGCAGTATTTT
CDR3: CASIRGGRTDTQYF

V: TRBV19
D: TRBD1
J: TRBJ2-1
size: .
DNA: TGTGCCAGTAGTATTCTGGGACAGGACTCCTACAATGAGCAGTTCTTC
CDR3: CASSILGQDSYNEQFF

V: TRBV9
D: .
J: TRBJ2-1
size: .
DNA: TGTGCCAGCAGCGTAGCTCAGGGGAGGGGGAATGAGCAGTTCTTC
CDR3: CASSVAQGRGNEQFF

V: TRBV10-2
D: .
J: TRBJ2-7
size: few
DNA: TGCGCCAGCAGTGATGCCGGGAGCTCCTACGAGCAGTACTTC
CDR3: CASSDAGSSYEQYF

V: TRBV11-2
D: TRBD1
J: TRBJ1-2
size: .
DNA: TGTGCCAGCAGCTTGGCCGGGACAGGGTTCGGCGGCTACACCTTC
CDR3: CASSLAGTGFGGYTF

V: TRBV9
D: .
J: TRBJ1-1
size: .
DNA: TGTGCCAGCAGCGTAGAACAGAACACTGAAGCTTTCTTT
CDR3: CASSVEQNTEAFF

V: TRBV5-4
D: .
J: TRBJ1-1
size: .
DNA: TGTGCCAGCAGCTTGGGATCGGGGGGTGCTTTCTTT
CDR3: CASSLGSGGAFF

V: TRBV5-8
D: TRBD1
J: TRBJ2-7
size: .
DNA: TGTGCCAGCAGCTTGAGGGACAGGGCCTACGAGCAGTACTTC
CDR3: CASSLRDRAYEQYF

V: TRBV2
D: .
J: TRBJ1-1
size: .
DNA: TGTGCCAGCAGTGAAGCGGGAGGAACGAACACTGAAGCTTTCTTT
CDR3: CASSEAGGTNTEAFF

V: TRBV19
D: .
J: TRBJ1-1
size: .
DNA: TGTGCCAGTAGTGGCCGGGACAAAGCCTGGGCTTTCTTT
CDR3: CASSGRDKAWAFF

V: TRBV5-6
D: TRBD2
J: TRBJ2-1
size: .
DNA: TGTGCCAGCAGCTTGGCGCTAGCGGGGGTTGAGCAGTTCTTC
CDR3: CASSLALAGVEQFF

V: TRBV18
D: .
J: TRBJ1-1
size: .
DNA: TGTGCCAGCTCACCAAGGGGTGTGAACACTGAAGCTTTCTTT
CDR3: CASSPRGVNTEAFF

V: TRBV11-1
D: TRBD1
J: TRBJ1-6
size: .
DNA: TGTGCCAGCAGCCGCGACAGGGTTAATTCCCCCCTCCACTTT
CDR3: CASSRDRVNSPLHF

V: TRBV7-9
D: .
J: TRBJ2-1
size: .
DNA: TGTGCCAGCAGCTTACCCGGGACAGGCGGGGGTGAGCAGTTCTTC
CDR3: CASSLPGTGGGEQFF

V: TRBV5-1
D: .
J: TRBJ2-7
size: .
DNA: TGCGCCAGCAGCTTGGATGACAGGCGAAGCATGGGGACCTACGAGCAGTACTTC
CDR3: CASSLDDRRSMGTYEQYF

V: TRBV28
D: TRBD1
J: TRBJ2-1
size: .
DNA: TGTGCCAGCAGGCTACAGGGGATACTCTACAATGAGCAGTTCTTC
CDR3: CASRLQGILYNEQFF

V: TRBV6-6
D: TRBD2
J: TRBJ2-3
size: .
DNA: TGTGCCAGCAGTTACACGGGGGGGCAGCCAGATACGCAGTATTTT
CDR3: CASSYTGGQPDTQYF

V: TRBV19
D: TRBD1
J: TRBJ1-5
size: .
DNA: TGTGCCAGTAGTATGGACAGGGTTGATCAGCCCCAGCATTTT
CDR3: CASSMDRVDQPQHF

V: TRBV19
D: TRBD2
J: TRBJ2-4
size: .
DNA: TGTGCCAGTAGTACCCTGGGGGGGTATGCCAAAAACATTCAGTACTTC
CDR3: CASSTLGGYAKNIQYF

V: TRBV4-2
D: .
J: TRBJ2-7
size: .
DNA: TGTGCCAGCAGCCAAGTAGGGGAAACCTACGAGCAGTACTTC
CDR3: CASSQVGETYEQYF

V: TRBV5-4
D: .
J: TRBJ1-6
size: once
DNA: TGTGCCAGCAGCTTAGGAGGGACTTCGAATTCACCCCTCCACTTT
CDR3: CASSLGGTSNSPLHF

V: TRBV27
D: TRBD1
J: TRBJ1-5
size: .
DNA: TGTGCCAGCAGGCGGGACAGAGATAGCAATCAGCCCCAGCATTTT
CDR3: CASRRDRDSNQPQHF